This TCR beta chain came from a study of shared clonotypes between healthy human individuals. Study-level points and caveats: Richness estimates generally favored naive over memory subsets.

In germline, CDR1 is SGDLS, CDR2 YYNGEE. The junction had 10 bases not matched to a gene; V was cut back by 4 bases and J by 2 bases. The CDR3 has 17 amino acids. Assay: immunoSEQ multiplex PCR; the TCRdb copy retains only in-frame clones and omits some. Among some 1,100,000 clones listed, about 80% were seen once. Points on this clone: The antigen is unknown.

This sequence joins TRBV9 and TRBJ1-3; 9 bases align to TRBD1. The receptor was derived from a man aged 18 to 29 in good health. Some clones in this sample may be carry-over from other donors' samples. What was sequenced was memory CD4+ T cells from PBMCs. Stated subset: CD45RA-negative fraction. CDR3 coding DNA: TGTGCCAGCAGCCCACGGGGACAGGGTTCTGCTGGAAACACCATATATTTT. Protein product: CASSPRGQGSAGNTIYF. The full variable domain, in which reference TRBV9 and TRBJ1-3 provide the parts outside the CDR3, is DSGVTQTPKHLITATGQRVTLRCSPRSGDLSVYWYQQSLDQGLQFLIQYYNGEERAKGNILERFSAQQFPDLHSELNLSSLELGDSALYFCASSPRGQGSAGNTIYFGEGSWLTVV.